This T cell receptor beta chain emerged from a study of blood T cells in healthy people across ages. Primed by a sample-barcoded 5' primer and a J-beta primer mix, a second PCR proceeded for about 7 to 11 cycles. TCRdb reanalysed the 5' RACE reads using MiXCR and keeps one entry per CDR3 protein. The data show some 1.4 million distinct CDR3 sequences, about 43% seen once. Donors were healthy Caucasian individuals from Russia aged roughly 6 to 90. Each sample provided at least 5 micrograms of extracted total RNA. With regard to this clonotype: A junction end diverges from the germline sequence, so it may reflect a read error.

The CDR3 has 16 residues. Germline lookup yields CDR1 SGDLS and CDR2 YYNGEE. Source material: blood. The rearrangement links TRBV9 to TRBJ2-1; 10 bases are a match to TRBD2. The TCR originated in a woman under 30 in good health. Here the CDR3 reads CAGSVGASGGDNEQFF. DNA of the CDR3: TGTGCCGGCAGCGTAGGGGCTAGCGGGGGCGACAATGAGCAGTTCTTC.